This TCR beta chain comes out of a study of OX40 agonist ivuxolimab in advanced cancers. Study overall: Age averaged around 54 years (range roughly 23 to 85), and 82.7% were male.

As regards this clone: Its target is unknown.

The protocol was immunoSEQ multiplex PCR, while the TCRdb copy is restricted to in-frame clones and leaves out a portion. The sample consists of approximately 60,000 clones, approximately 78% of them appearing once. The V gene end was trimmed by 8 bases and the J gene end by 7 bases; junction bases not matched to a gene: 7. The CDR3 sequence is 13 residues long. The germline gives CDR1 SNHLY, CDR2 FYNNEI. Study observations and caveats: Fewer expanded clones were found on average in CD4+ than in CD8+ T cells.

Sampling times: baseline, cycle 4 day 1, cycle 7 day 1. The material was CD4+ or CD8+ T cells sorted from blood, obtained in a trial of the OX40 agonist ivuxolimab. This clonotype was obtained from an adult with an advanced solid tumor such as melanoma, head and neck, liver or kidney cancer. The chain recombines TRBV2 with TRBJ2-1; the match to TRBD2 covers 8 bases. The CDR3 sequence: CASGSGTRNEQFF. DNA for the CDR3: TGTGCCAGCGGATCCGGGACTAGGAATGAGCAGTTCTTC.